This T cell receptor (beta chain) is drawn from a study of CD8 T cells in Susac syndrome. Whole-study findings and limits: The number of individuals included in the study's TCR sequencing and HLA analysis was acknowledged as relatively small.

On this clonotype itself: Its antigen is unidentified.

Germline V CDR1 and CDR2: SGHAT, FQNNGV. The ends lost 3 bases at V and 5 bases at J; junction bases unmatched: 7. The CDR3 contains 15 residues. Random hexamers served to reverse transcribe roughly 0.45 to 1 ug RNA. TCRdb independently ran MiXCR on the immunoSEQ multiplex PCR reads; one entry per CDR3 protein. The table records roughly 120,000 distinct CDR3 sequences, about 95% of them present only once. The sample consisted of CD4+ T cells from PBMCs. The sequence was obtained from a human donor in good health. The V gene is TRBV11-2, the J gene TRBJ2-7; 10 bases map to TRBD2. The CDR3 DNA is TGTGCCAGCAGCTTTGTTATAGCGGGAGGCCACGAGCAGTACTTC. Protein: CASSFVIAGGHEQYF. Full variable domain (remainder filled in from reference TRBV11-2 and TRBJ2-7): EAGVAQSPRYKIIEKRQSVAFWCNPISGHATLYWYQQILGQGPKLLIQFQNNGVVDDSQLPKDRFSAERLKGVDSTLKIQPAKLEDSAVYLCASSFVIAGGHEQYFGPGTRLTVT.